What follows are 18 T cell receptor beta chains derived from one specimen sequenced in a study of cytomegalovirus exposure and HLA in healthy donors. The PCR had 60 Vbeta and 13 Jbeta primers. Profiling relied on immunoSEQ multiplex PCR, and the TCRdb table lists in-frame clones only, not all of them. The sample consists of 130,000 to 150,000 clones, more than 75% of them appearing once. Sample: PBMCs. These receptors originate from a female donor in good health and CMV-seronegative.

The J gene is TRBJ1-6, the V gene TRBV7-8; D call uncertain. V shed 5 bases and J shed 5 bases, with 16 bases lying between them. Germline V lookup: CDR1 SGHVS, CDR2 FQNEAQ. The CDR3 length is 16 residues. The CDR3 nucleotides are TGTGCCAGCAGCCCCCGCCGCGGGGTAAATAATTCACCCCTCCACTTT. Protein product: CASSPRRGVNNSPLHF.

The chain employs TRBV7-9 and TRBJ1-1; D is uncertain. The CDR3 runs 14 residues. In germline, CDR1 is SEHNR, CDR2 FQNEAQ (reference sequence). The ends were cut back, 2 bases at V and 1 base at J, with 8 bases in the middle. The CDR3 region is CASSLSRRNTEAFF. DNA of the CDR3: TGTGCCAGCAGCTTATCGCGAAGGAACACTGAAGCTTTCTTT.

The V gene is TRBV6-5, the J gene TRBJ2-7; D possibly corresponds to TRBD2 (5 bases). The V gene lost 2 bases and the J gene lost 6 bases, with 14 bases spanning the gap. CDR1 and CDR2 (germline): MNHEY, SVGAGI. The CDR3 totals 14 residues. The CDR3 loop reads CASSYTNRAGEQYF. DNA for the CDR3: TGTGCCAGCAGTTACACTAATCGCGCGGGCGAGCAGTACTTC.

The chain carries TRBV7-9 and TRBJ2-3; 7 nucleotides line up with TRBD2. J was trimmed by 4 bases and V by 5 bases; bases with no gene match: 9. The length of the CDR3 is 15 residues. CDR1 is SEHNR, CDR2 FQNEAQ, per germline (reference sequence). The CDR3 sequence: CASSISGARADTQYF. CDR3 DNA: TGTGCCAGCAGCATCAGCGGGGCTAGAGCAGATACGCAGTATTTT. The full variable domain, its missing parts supplied by reference TRBV7-9 and TRBJ2-3, is DTGVSQNPRHKITKRGQNVTFRCDPISEHNRLYWYRQTLGQGPEFLTYFQNEAQLEKSRLLSDRFSAERPKGSFSTLEIQRTEQGDSAMYLCASSISGARADTQYFGPGTRLTVL.

V gene TRBV13 combines with J gene TRBJ1-6; D is perhaps TRBD1 (5 bases). V was trimmed by 3 bases and J by 9 bases, leaving 12 bases between them. This CDR3 is built from 14 residues. Germline V gives CDR1 PRHDT, CDR2 FYEKMQ (reference sequence). The CDR3 reads CASSLGLKGSPLHF. The CDR3 coding sequence is TGTGCCAGCAGCTTGGGGCTTAAGGGTTCACCCCTCCACTTT.

The V and J genes are TRBV6-6 and TRBJ2-3; weak D call: TRBD2 (5 bases). The CDR3 is 15 amino acids. Germline V gives CDR1 MNHNY, CDR2 SVGAGI (reference sequence). V was shortened by 2 bases and J by 0 bases, with 9 bases between the two germline ends. The CDR3 DNA reads TGTGCCAGCAGTTACCCGGGGAGTAGCACAGATACGCAGTATTTT. Protein product: CASSYPGSSTDTQYF.

The chain is built from TRBV6-5 and TRBJ1-2, with D perhaps matching TRBD1 (6 bases). CDR1 MNHEY and CDR2 SVGAGI come from the germline V gene. Trimming cost V 0 bases and J 4 bases, with 12 bases left between them. This CDR3 has 15 residues. The CDR3 reads CASSYSGATGYGYTF. In nucleotides, the CDR3 is TGTGCCAGCAGTTACTCGGGGGCGACGGGCTATGGCTACACCTTC.

This rearrangement joins TRBV7-6 to TRBJ1-1, with D hard to call. Germline loops: CDR1 SGHVS, CDR2 FNYEAQ. Trimming took off 5 bases at V and 1 base at J, with 14 bases between the two ends. This CDR3 comprises 15 residues. The CDR3 region has the DNA TGTGCCAGCAGCCTCCCGGGTGAGGGGAACACTGAAGCTTTCTTT. Translating it yields CASSLPGEGNTEAFF.

The chain has TRBV9 and TRBJ2-7; no reliable D call. In germline, CDR1 is SGDLS, CDR2 YYNGEE. The CDR3 spans 15 residues. V gave up 0 bases and J gave up 3 bases, with 13 bases separating them. The CDR3 DNA reads TGTGCCAGCAGCGTAGGGCGGCAGAGCGACTACGAGCAGTACTTC. This translates into CASSVGRQSDYEQYF. Variable domain in full (rest from reference TRBV9 and TRBJ2-7): DSGVTQTPKHLITATGQRVTLRCSPRSGDLSVYWYQQSLDQGLQFLIQYYNGEERAKGNILERFSAQQFPDLHSELNLSSLELGDSALYFCASSVGRQSDYEQYFGPGTRLTVT.

The V gene is TRBV7-2, the J gene TRBJ2-5; D is possibly TRBD1 (5 bases). Germline assignment: CDR1 SGHTA and CDR2 FQGNSA. Trimming took off 5 bases at V and 1 base at J, with 14 bases between the two ends. The CDR3 covers 15 residues. CDR3 protein: CASSNRLGIQETQYF. The CDR3 nucleotides are TGTGCCAGCAGCAACAGGTTAGGGATCCAAGAGACCCAGTACTTC.

The CDR3 sequence is CASDSQGAGGYTF. The CDR3 DNA reads TGTGCCAGCGACTCACAGGGGGCCGGTGGCTACACCTTC. The chain is built from TRBV2 and TRBJ1-2; TRBD1 matches 9 bases. The trim removed 8 bases at V and 7 bases at J, leaving 8 bases unmatched. The CDR3 consists of 13 residues. CDR1 and CDR2 from the germline V gene are SNHLY and FYNNEI. Drawing the rest from reference TRBV2 and TRBJ1-2, the complete variable domain is EPEVTQTPSHQVTQMGQEVILRCVPISNHLYFYWYRQILGQKVEFLVSFYNNEISEKSEIFDDQFSVERPDGSNFTLKIRSTKLEDSAMYFCASDSQGAGGYTFGSGTRLTVV.

The chain has TRBV6-5 and TRBJ1-2; no definite D call. The CDR3 covers 13 residues. V lost 3 bases and J 4 bases, leaving 9 bases between the germline ends. CDR1 and CDR2 (germline): MNHEY, SVGAGI. The CDR3 DNA reads TGTGCCAGCAGTTATGGCTGGGCCTATGGCTACACCTTC. This translates into CASSYGWAYGYTF.

This clone occurred a few times. The chain recombines TRBV7-6 with TRBJ2-1; D is unclear. Trimming removed 1 base from V and 4 bases from J, with 5 bases in between. From germline, CDR1 is SGHVS and CDR2 FNYEAQ. This CDR3 spans 13 amino acids. The CDR3 nucleotides are TGTGCCAGCAGCTTAGGAGAATACAATGAGCAGTTCTTC. Translated, it gives CASSLGEYNEQFF.

This clone was seen a few times. The chain combines TRBV5-1 with TRBJ2-7; 11 nucleotides line up with TRBD2. The germline V gene encodes CDR1 SGHRS and CDR2 YFSETQ. J lost 4 bases, V lost 4 bases, and 4 bases had no gene match. The CDR3 sequence is 14 residues long. DNA for the CDR3: TGCGCCAGCAGCATCGGGACTAGCGGTTACGAGCAGTACTTC. This codes for CASSIGTSGYEQYF.

The table lists this clone with a count of one. This chain links TRBV6-1 with TRBJ1-1; possible D gene TRBD1, 6 bases. The CDR3 is 14 residues long. Trimming took off 2 bases at V and 6 bases at J, with 13 bases between the two ends. CDR1 and CDR2 (germline): MNHNS, SASEGT. CDR3 nucleotide sequence: TGTGCCAGCAGTGAAACTAGGGGGATCCCTGAAGCTTTCTTT. Translating gives CASSETRGIPEAFF.

The rearrangement joins TRBV13 to TRBJ2-3, with 9 bases identical to TRBD2. The germline V gene encodes CDR1 PRHDT and CDR2 FYEKMQ (reference sequence). The CDR3 is made up of 16 amino acids. V dropped 5 bases and J dropped 5; count of bases not matched to a gene: 11. This CDR3 reads CASSLAGMGGVDTQYF. CDR3 coding DNA: TGTGCCAGCAGCCTAGCGGGGATGGGTGGAGTAGATACGCAGTATTTT. The full variable domain, in which reference TRBV13 and TRBJ2-3 provide the parts outside the CDR3, is AAGVIQSPRHLIKEKRETATLKCYPIPRHDTVYWYQQGPGQDPQFLISFYEKMQSDKGSIPDRFSAQQFSDYHSELNMSSLELGDSALYFCASSLAGMGGVDTQYFGPGTRLTVL.

This clone came up a few times. The genes are TRBV5-1 and TRBJ1-2; D not resolved. V lost 0 bases to trimming and J lost 2 bases, with 5 bases between them. The CDR3 is made up of 13 amino acids. Germline CDR1 is SGHRS and CDR2 is YFSETQ. CDR3 residues: CASSLDTNYGYTF. The CDR3 nucleotides read TGCGCCAGCAGCTTGGACACCAACTATGGCTACACCTTC.

This chain joins TRBV2 and TRBJ1-1, with a possible D match to TRBD1 (5 bases). CDR3 length equals 15 residues. Germline V CDR1 and CDR2: SNHLY, FYNNEI. V gave up 5 bases and J gave up 0 bases, with 13 bases separating them. The CDR3 sequence: CASSRIVRVNTEAFF. The CDR3 nucleotides read TGTGCCAGCAGTAGGATAGTCAGGGTGAACACTGAAGCTTTCTTT. The entire variable domain, with the rest obtained from reference TRBV2 and TRBJ1-1, is as follows: EPEVTQTPSHQVTQMGQEVILRCVPISNHLYFYWYRQILGQKVEFLVSFYNNEISEKSEIFDDQFSVERPDGSNFTLKIRSTKLEDSAMYFCASSRIVRVNTEAFFGQGTRLTVV.